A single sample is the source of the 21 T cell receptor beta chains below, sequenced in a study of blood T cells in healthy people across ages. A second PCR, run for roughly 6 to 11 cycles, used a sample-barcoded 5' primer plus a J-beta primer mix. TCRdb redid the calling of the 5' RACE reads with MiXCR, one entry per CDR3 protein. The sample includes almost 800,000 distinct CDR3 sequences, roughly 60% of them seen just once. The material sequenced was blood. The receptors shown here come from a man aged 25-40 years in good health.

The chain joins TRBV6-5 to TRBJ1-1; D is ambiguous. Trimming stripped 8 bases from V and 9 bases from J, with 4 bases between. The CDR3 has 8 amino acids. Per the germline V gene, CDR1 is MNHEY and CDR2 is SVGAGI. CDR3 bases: TGTGCCAGCCGAAAAGCTTTCTTT. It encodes CASRKAFF.

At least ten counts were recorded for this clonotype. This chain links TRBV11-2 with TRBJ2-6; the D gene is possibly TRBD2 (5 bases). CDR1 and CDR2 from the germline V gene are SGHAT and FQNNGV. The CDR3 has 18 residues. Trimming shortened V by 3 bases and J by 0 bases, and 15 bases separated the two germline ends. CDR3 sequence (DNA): TGTGCCAGCAGCTTGAGAGAAGGACGGGGCTCTGGGGCCAACGTCCTGACTTTC. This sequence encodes CASSLREGRGSGANVLTF.

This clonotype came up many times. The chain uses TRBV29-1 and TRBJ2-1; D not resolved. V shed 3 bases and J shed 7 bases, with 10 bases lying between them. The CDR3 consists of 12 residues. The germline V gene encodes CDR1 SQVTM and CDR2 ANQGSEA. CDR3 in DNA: TGCAGCGTTGACCAAGCTAAAAATGAGCAGTTCTTC. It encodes CSVDQAKNEQFF.

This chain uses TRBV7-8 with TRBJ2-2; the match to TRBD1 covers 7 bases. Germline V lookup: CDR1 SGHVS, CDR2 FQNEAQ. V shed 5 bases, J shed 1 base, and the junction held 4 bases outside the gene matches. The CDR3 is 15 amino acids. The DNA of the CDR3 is TGTGCCAGCAGCGGTTGGGACAGGAACACCGGGGAGCTGTTTTTT. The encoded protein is CASSGWDRNTGELFF.

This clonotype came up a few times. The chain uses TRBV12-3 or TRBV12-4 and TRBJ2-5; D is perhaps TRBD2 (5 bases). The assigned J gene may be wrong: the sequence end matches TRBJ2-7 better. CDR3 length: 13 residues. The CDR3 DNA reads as TGTGCCAGCAGCCCTACTAGGTTCGGCGAGCAGTACTTC. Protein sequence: CASSPTRFGEQYF.

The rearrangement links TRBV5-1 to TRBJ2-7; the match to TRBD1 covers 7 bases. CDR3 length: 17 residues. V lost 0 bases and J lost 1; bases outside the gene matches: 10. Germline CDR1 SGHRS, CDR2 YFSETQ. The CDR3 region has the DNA TGCGCCAGCAGCTTGGGGACCCTGACAGGGCCTTCCTACGAGCAGTACTTC. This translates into CASSLGTLTGPSYEQYF. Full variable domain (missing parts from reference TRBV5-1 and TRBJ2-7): KAGVTQTPRYLIKTRGQQVTLSCSPISGHRSVSWYQQTPGQGLQFLFEYFSETQRNKGNFPGRFSGRQFSNSRSEMNVSTLELGDSALYLCASSLGTLTGPSYEQYFGPGTRLTVT.

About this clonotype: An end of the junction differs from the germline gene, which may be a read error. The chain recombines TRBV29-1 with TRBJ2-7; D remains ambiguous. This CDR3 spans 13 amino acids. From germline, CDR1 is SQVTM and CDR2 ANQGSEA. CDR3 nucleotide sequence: TGCAGCGTTAAGGCCACGAGCTCCCACGAGCAGTACTTC. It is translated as CSVKATSSHEQYF.

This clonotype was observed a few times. The CDR3 region has the DNA TGTGCCAGCAGCCAAGAATTGCTAGCGGGGGGCTACCAAGAGACCCAGTACTTC. This gives the protein CASSQELLAGGYQETQYF. The chain carries TRBV4-2 and TRBJ2-5; 11 bases agree with TRBD2. Per germline, CDR1 LGHNA and CDR2 YNFKEQ. V shed 0 bases, J shed 0 bases, and the junction held 6 bases outside the gene matches. The CDR3 consists of 18 residues.

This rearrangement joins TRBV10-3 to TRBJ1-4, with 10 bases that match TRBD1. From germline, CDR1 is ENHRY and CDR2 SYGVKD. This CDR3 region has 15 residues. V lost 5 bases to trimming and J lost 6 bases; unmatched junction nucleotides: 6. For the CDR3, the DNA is TGTGCCATCAGTTCTCGGGGGACAGGGGATGAAAAACTGTTTTTT. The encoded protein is CAISSRGTGDEKLFF.

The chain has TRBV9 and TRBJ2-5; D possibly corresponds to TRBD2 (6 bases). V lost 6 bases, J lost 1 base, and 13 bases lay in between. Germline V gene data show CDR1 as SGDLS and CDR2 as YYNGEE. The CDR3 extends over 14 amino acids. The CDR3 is CASTKGGTQETQYF. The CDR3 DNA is TGTGCCAGCACTAAGGGAGGCACCCAAGAGACCCAGTACTTC.

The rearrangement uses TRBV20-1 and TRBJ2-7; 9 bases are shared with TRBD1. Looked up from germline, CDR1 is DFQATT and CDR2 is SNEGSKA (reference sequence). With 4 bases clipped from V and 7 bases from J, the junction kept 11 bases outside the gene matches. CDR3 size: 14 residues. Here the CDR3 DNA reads TGCAGTGCTAAACCGGGACAGGGACGGGATGAGCAGTACTTC. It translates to CSAKPGQGRDEQYF.

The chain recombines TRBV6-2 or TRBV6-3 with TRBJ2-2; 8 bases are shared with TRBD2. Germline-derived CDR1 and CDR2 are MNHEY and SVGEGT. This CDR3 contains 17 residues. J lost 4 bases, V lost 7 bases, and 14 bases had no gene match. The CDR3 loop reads CASTITGTSSITGELFF. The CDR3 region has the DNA TGTGCCAGCACCATAACCGGGACTAGTAGTATCACCGGGGAGCTGTTTTTT.

The chain's CDR3 is CASSATENTEAFF. CDR3 nucleotide sequence: TGTGCCAGCAGTGCGACAGAGAACACTGAAGCTTTCTTT. This chain links TRBV6-5 with TRBJ1-1; D is possibly TRBD1 (5 bases). Germline-derived CDR1 and CDR2 are MNHEY and SVGAGI. Trimming took off 5 bases at V and 1 base at J, with 8 bases between the two ends. The CDR3 is 13 amino acids.

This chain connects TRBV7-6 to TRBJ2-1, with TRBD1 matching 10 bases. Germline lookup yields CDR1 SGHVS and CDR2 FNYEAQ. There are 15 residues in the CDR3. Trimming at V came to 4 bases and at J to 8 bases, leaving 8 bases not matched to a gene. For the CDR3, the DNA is TGTGCCAGCAGCTCCCAGACAGGGGGCTTAGATGAGCAGTTCTTC. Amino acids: CASSSQTGGLDEQFF.

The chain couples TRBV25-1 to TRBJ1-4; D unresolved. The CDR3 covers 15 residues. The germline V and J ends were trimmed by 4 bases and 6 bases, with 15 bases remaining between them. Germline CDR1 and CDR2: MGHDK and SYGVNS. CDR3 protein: CASSAAGPTDEKLFF. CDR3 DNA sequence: TGTGCCAGCAGTGCTGCGGGCCCCACGGATGAAAAACTGTTTTTT. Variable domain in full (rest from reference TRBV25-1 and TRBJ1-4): EADIYQTPRYLVIGTGKKITLECSQTMGHDKMYWYQQDPGMELHLIHYSYGVNSTEKGDLSSESTVSRIRTEHFPLTLESARPSHTSQYLCASSAAGPTDEKLFFGSGTQLSVL.

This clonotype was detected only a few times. The CDR3 DNA follows: TGCAGCGTTTGGACCCCTAGCGGGGGCGAAGTCCGCACAGATACGCAGTATTTT. Its translation is CSVWTPSGGEVRTDTQYF. The chain joins TRBV29-1 to TRBJ2-3; 10 bases are a match to TRBD2. V lost 5 bases and J lost 1; bases outside the gene matches: 15. Germline V CDR1 and CDR2: SQVTM, ANQGSEA. CDR3 length equals 18 residues.

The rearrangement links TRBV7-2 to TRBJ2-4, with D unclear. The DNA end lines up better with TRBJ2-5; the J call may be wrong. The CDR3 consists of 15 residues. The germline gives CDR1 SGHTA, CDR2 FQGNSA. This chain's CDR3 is CASRGEAYFGETQYF. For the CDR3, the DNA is TGTGCCAGCAGGGGCGAGGCCTATTTCGGTGAGACCCAGTACTTC.

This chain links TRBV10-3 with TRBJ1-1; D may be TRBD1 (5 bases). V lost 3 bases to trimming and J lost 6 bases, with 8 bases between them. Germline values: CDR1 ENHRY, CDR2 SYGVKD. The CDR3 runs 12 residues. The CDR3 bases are TGTGCCATCAGTGACGAGGGGCCTGAAGCTTTCTTT. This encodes CAISDEGPEAFF.

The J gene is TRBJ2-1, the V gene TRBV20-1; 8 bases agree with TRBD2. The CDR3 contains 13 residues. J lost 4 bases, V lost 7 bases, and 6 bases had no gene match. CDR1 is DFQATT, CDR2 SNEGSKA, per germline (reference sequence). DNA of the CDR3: TGCAGTGGATACGGGAGGGAGTACAATGAGCAGTTCTTC. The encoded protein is CSGYGREYNEQFF.

As DNA, the CDR3 is TGCAGCGTTATTACAGGGGATGGCTACACCTTC. This translates into CSVITGDGYTF. The chain couples TRBV29-1 to TRBJ1-2, with 7 bases aligning to TRBD1. This CDR3 has 11 amino acids. Per the germline V gene, CDR1 is SQVTM and CDR2 is ANQGSEA. The V gene end was trimmed by 5 bases and the J gene end by 6 bases; junction bases not matched to a gene: 3.

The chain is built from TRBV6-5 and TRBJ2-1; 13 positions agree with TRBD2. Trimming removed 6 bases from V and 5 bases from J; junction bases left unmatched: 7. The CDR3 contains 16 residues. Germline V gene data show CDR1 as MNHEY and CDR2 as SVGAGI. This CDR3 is CASRSPGLAGNNEQFF. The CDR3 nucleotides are TGTGCCAGCAGATCTCCGGGACTAGCGGGGAACAATGAGCAGTTCTTC.